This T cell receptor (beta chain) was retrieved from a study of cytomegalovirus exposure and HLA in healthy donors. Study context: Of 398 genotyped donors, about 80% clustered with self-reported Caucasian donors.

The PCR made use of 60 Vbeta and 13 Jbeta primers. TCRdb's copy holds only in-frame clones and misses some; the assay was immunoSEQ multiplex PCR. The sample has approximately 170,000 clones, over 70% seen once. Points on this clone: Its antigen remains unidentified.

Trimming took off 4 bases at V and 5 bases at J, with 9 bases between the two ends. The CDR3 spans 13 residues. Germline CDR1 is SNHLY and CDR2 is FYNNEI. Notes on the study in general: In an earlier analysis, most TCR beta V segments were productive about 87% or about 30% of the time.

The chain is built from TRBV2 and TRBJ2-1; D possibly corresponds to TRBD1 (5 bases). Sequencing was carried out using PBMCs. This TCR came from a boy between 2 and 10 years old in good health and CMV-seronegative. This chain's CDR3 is CASSARENNEQFF. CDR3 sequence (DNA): TGTGCCAGCAGTGCCAGGGAAAACAATGAGCAGTTCTTC.